The T cell receptor (beta chain) under discussion was sequenced for a study of OX40 agonist ivuxolimab in advanced cancers. Study-level points and caveats: Blood T cells, both CD4+ and CD8+, expanded clonally by week 6 at 0.1 to 3.0 mg/kg.

Sequencing used immunoSEQ multiplex PCR; TCRdb keeps in-frame clones, though not all of them. Of fewer than 20,000 clones listed, around 90% are singletons. With respect to this clone: Its antigen is unknown.

V was shortened by 5 bases and J by 9 bases, with 11 bases between the two germline ends. Germline-derived CDR1 and CDR2 are SEHNR and FQNEAQ (reference sequence). The CDR3 consists of 12 residues. The chain carries TRBV7-9 and TRBJ2-1; D is possibly TRBD1 (5 bases). This TCR came from an adult with an advanced solid tumor such as melanoma, head and neck, liver or kidney cancer. Source: CD4+ or CD8+ T cells sorted from blood, taken in a trial of the OX40 agonist ivuxolimab. The CDR3 region is CASSPRVGEQFF. As DNA, the CDR3 is TGTGCCAGCAGCCCCAGGGTGGGTGAGCAGTTCTTC.